Included here is one TCR beta chain sequence, with context. As yet, its antigen is unknown. The sample is drawn from a study of T cell responses to AZD1222 COVID-19 vaccine. Study-wide findings and caveats: Baseline serostatus was positive in only six AZD1222 recipients.

The length of the CDR3 is 15 residues. V trimming: 6 bases; J trimming: 3 bases; junction bases outside the gene matches: 7. Germline V gene sequence: CDR1 MNHEY, CDR2 SVGAGI. The assay was immunoSEQ multiplex PCR, and TCRdb's table has in-frame clones only and misses some. This sample has approximately 120,000 clones, with about 85% found just once. The clonotype originates from an adult in good health. V usage is TRBV6-5 and J usage is TRBJ2-7; 11 bases align to TRBD1. The starting material was peripheral blood, obtained on day 0 of AZD1222 vaccination. The CDR3 nucleotides read TGTGCCAGCAGGTCGGGACAGGGGGGTGTCTACGAGCAGTACTTC. Translation gives CASRSGQGGVYEQYF.